These 9 T cell receptor beta chains share one sample of origin, sequenced in a study of OX40 agonist ivuxolimab in advanced cancers. Sequencing was performed with immunoSEQ multiplex PCR; in TCRdb, only in-frame clones are kept and a portion is missing. This table has about 80,000 clones, 84% appearing once. The input for sequencing was CD4+ or CD8+ T cells sorted from blood, taken in a trial of the OX40 agonist ivuxolimab. Source of these receptors: an adult with an advanced solid tumor such as melanoma, head and neck, liver or kidney cancer.

The chain couples TRBV10-3 to TRBJ2-1; TRBD2 matches at 12 bases. Germline V gene data show CDR1 as ENHRY and CDR2 as SYGVKD. The CDR3 is 16 residues long. With 0 bases clipped from V and 4 bases from J, the junction kept 1 base outside the gene matches. The DNA for the CDR3 is TGTGCCATCAGTGAGTCTCTAGCGGGAGGGTACAATGAGCAGTTCTTC. Translating it yields CAISESLAGGYNEQFF.

The sample holds a few counts of this clone. The chain carries TRBV19 and TRBJ1-5, with a tentative D call TRBD1 (6 bases). The germline V and J ends were trimmed by 7 bases and 7 bases, with 20 bases remaining between them. The CDR3 runs to 15 residues. From germline, CDR1 is LNHDA and CDR2 SQIVND (reference sequence). This CDR3 reads CASTPGQGTMQPQHF. CDR3 bases: TGTGCCAGTACCCCGGGGCAGGGGACAATGCAGCCCCAGCATTTT.

CDR3 amino acids: CASSGWDSANTIYF. The CDR3 region has the DNA TGTGCCAGCAGCGGTTGGGACAGCGCAAACACCATATATTTT. This chain links TRBV11-2 with TRBJ1-3; 7 nucleotides match TRBD1. CDR1 is SGHAT, CDR2 FQNNGV, per germline. The CDR3 consists of 14 residues. With V trimmed by 5 bases and J by 6 bases, 7 bases remained unmatched.

The chain is built from TRBV5-1 and TRBJ2-7; TRBD2 agrees at 9 bases. The V and J ends lost 0 bases and 0 bases, in that order; junction bases with no gene match: 1. Germline CDR1 and CDR2: SGHRS and YFSETQ. The CDR3 is 15 residues long. The CDR3 spells CASSLGLAASYEQYF. The CDR3 DNA follows: TGCGCCAGCAGCTTGGGACTAGCGGCCTCCTACGAGCAGTACTTC.

This clone was observed a few times. The CDR3 nucleotides read TGTGCCAGTAGTATCTTAGCGGGCCTAGACAATGAGCAGTTCTTC. This codes for CASSILAGLDNEQFF. The chain combines TRBV19 with TRBJ2-1, with 7 bases identical to TRBD2. The CDR3 contains 15 residues. Per germline, CDR1 LNHDA and CDR2 SQIVND (reference sequence). V shed 3 bases and J 5 bases; nucleotides not matched to a gene: 7.

The chain combines TRBV7-8 with TRBJ2-7; weak D call: TRBD1 (6 bases). Trimming cost V 6 bases and J 5 bases, with 20 bases left between them. The CDR3 has 15 amino acids. CDR1 is SGHVS, CDR2 FQNEAQ, per germline. The DNA of the CDR3 is TGTGCCAGCAGTTTGGTCGGACAGTCTTGGGACGAGCAGTACTTC. Translated, it gives CASSLVGQSWDEQYF. Combining the CDR3 with reference TRBV7-8 and TRBJ2-7 gives the whole variable domain GAGVSQSPRYKVAKRGQDVALRCDPISGHVSLFWYQQALGQGPEFLTYFQNEAQLDKSGLPSDRFFAERPEGSVSTLKIQRTQQEDSAVYLCASSLVGQSWDEQYFGPGTRLTVT.

The V gene is TRBV5-6, the J gene TRBJ2-7, with D possibly being TRBD1 (5 bases). CDR3 length equals 13 residues. Between the trimmed V and J ends, which lost 0 bases and 1 base, there was a span of 5 bases. The V gene's germline CDR1 is SGHDT and CDR2 YYEEEE. The CDR3 region has the DNA TGTGCCAGCAGCTTGGGACAGTCCTACGAGCAGTACTTC. Protein product: CASSLGQSYEQYF.

The rearrangement links TRBV27 to TRBJ1-1, with D maybe TRBD1 (5 bases). V lost 6 bases to trimming and J lost 0 bases, with 14 bases between them. CDR1 and CDR2 from the germline V gene are MNHEY and SMNVEV (reference sequence). The CDR3 loop spans 15 amino acids. This CDR3 is CASSPPPGLNTEAFF. CDR3 DNA sequence: TGTGCCAGCAGCCCCCCCCCAGGGTTGAACACTGAAGCTTTCTTT.

This clone occurred once. The V gene is TRBV18, the J gene TRBJ2-7; no definite D call. CDR1 and CDR2 (germline): KGHSH, LQKENI. The CDR3 has 14 amino acids. V lost 0 bases to trimming and J lost 2 bases, with 8 bases between them. The CDR3 bases are TGTGCCAGCTCACCACCCCAGAACCCCTACGAGCAGTACTTC. Residues: CASSPPQNPYEQYF.